Listed below are T cell receptor beta chains from one sample, sequenced in a study of T cells in Graves' hyperthyroidism and ophthalmopathy. TCRdb reprocessed the multiplex PCR reads via MiXCR and lists one record per CDR3 protein. Counted here are approximately 710,000 distinct CDR3 sequences, 15% to 20% occurring once; the ten biggest clones make up about a sixth. The sample taken for sequencing was blood. All receptors derive from a man aged 50 or older with Graves' hyperthyroidism. The CDR3 runs from the conserved cysteine through the conserved F or W. D genes are given only for firm matches. For some rows the clone size is stated as once, few or many, or as a class when expanded; others skip it.

len: 13; j_gene: TRBJ2-3; abundance: many; v_gene: TRBV7-6; d_gene: .; CDR3aa: CASSLGNLDTQYF; CDR3nt: TGTGCCAGCAGCTTGGGGAACTTAGATACGCAGTATTTT
len: 18; j_gene: TRBJ1-2; abundance: many; v_gene: TRBV15; d_gene: TRBD1; CDR3aa: CATSRDEGQGTHWYGYTF; CDR3nt: TGTGCCACCAGCAGAGATGAGGGACAGGGAACCCATTGGTATGGCTACACCTTC
len: 16; j_gene: TRBJ2-7; abundance: many; v_gene: TRBV28; d_gene: TRBD2; CDR3aa: CASMPGLAGGVSEQYF; CDR3nt: TGTGCCAGCATGCCGGGACTAGCGGGAGGGGTCTCCGAGCAGTACTTC
len: 19; j_gene: TRBJ2-1; abundance: many; v_gene: TRBV11-2; d_gene: TRBD2; CDR3aa: CASSLYPTSGRLDINEQFF; CDR3nt: TGTGCCAGCAGCTTGTATCCGACTAGCGGGCGTCTGGATATCAATGAGCAGTTCTTC
len: 16; j_gene: TRBJ2-2; abundance: few; v_gene: TRBV27; d_gene: TRBD2; CDR3aa: CANSLRAGGGTGELFF; CDR3nt: TGTGCCAACAGTTTAAGGGCGGGAGGGGGGACCGGGGAGCTGTTTTTT
len: 13; j_gene: TRBJ1-1; abundance: few; v_gene: TRBV7-2; d_gene: .; CDR3aa: CASSPMVNTEAFF; CDR3nt: TGTGCCAGCAGCCCTATGGTGAACACTGAAGCTTTCTTT
len: 17; j_gene: TRBJ2-7; abundance: few; v_gene: TRBV9; d_gene: TRBD1; CDR3aa: CASSGGNDRGFSYEQYF; CDR3nt: TGTGCCAGCAGCGGAGGGAATGACAGGGGATTTTCCTACGAGCAGTACTTC
len: 11; j_gene: TRBJ1-1; abundance: .; v_gene: TRBV18; d_gene: .; CDR3aa: CASSPEGEAFF; CDR3nt: TGTGCCAGCTCACCGGAAGGAGAAGCTTTCTTT
len: 15; j_gene: TRBJ2-1; abundance: .; v_gene: TRBV12-3/TRBV12-4; d_gene: .; CDR3aa: CASTQGWGTYNEQFF; CDR3nt: TGTGCCAGCACCCAGGGGTGGGGAACCTACAATGAGCAGTTCTTC
len: 15; j_gene: TRBJ2-5; abundance: many; v_gene: TRBV2; d_gene: TRBD1; CDR3aa: CASSGGQGPPETQYF; CDR3nt: TGTGCCAGCAGTGGGGGACAGGGCCCCCCAGAGACCCAGTACTTC
len: 15; j_gene: TRBJ1-1; abundance: many; v_gene: TRBV11-1; d_gene: .; CDR3aa: CASRPGRFMNTEAFF; CDR3nt: TGTGCCAGCAGACCCGGACGGTTCATGAACACTGAAGCTTTCTTT
len: 15; j_gene: TRBJ2-1; abundance: few; v_gene: TRBV29-1; d_gene: TRBD1; CDR3aa: CSVANRDREVIEQFF; CDR3nt: TGCAGCGTTGCGAACCGGGACAGGGAAGTGATTGAGCAGTTCTTC
len: 19; j_gene: TRBJ2-1; abundance: .; v_gene: TRBV14; d_gene: TRBD2; CDR3aa: CASSQTGRTSGSFYNEQFF; CDR3nt: TGTGCCAGCAGCCAGACCGGAAGGACTAGCGGGAGTTTCTACAATGAGCAGTTCTTC
len: 13; j_gene: TRBJ2-2; abundance: few; v_gene: TRBV3-1; d_gene: .; CDR3aa: CASSQAVAGELFF; CDR3nt: TGTGCCAGCAGCCAAGCGGTTGCCGGGGAGCTGTTTTTT
len: 14; j_gene: TRBJ2-3; abundance: many; v_gene: TRBV27; d_gene: .; CDR3aa: CASSLSWGTDTQYF; CDR3nt: TGTGCCAGCAGTTTATCGTGGGGCACAGATACGCAGTATTTT
len: 13; j_gene: TRBJ1-6; abundance: few; v_gene: TRBV6-1; d_gene: .; CDR3aa: CASKEGNNSPLHF; CDR3nt: TGTGCCAGCAAGGAAGGAAATAATTCACCCCTCCACTTT
len: 14; j_gene: TRBJ1-1; abundance: few; v_gene: TRBV9; d_gene: .; CDR3aa: CASSVGDLNTEAFF; CDR3nt: TGTGCCAGCAGCGTAGGGGACCTGAACACTGAAGCTTTCTTT
len: 15; j_gene: TRBJ2-2; abundance: .; v_gene: TRBV28; d_gene: TRBD1; CDR3aa: CASKRTGKHTGELFF; CDR3nt: TGTGCCAGCAAGAGGACAGGGAAGCACACCGGGGAGCTGTTTTTT
len: 16; j_gene: TRBJ2-1; abundance: .; v_gene: TRBV7-3; d_gene: TRBD2; CDR3aa: CASSQWGLAVYNEQFF; CDR3nt: TGTGCCAGCAGCCAATGGGGACTAGCGGTCTACAATGAGCAGTTCTTC